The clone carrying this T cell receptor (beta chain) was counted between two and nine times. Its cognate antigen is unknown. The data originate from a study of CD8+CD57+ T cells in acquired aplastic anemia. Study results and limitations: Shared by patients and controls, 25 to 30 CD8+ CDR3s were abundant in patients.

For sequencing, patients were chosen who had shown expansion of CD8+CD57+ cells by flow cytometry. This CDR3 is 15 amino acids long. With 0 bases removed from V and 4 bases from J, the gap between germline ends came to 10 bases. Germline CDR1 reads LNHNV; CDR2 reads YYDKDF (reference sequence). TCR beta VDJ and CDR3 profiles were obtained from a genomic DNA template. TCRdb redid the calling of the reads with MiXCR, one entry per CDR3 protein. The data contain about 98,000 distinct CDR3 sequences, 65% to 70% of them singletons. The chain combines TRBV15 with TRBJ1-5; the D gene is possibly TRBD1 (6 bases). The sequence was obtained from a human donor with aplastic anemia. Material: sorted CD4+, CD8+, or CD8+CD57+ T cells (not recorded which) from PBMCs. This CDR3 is CATSRDKGGNQPQHF. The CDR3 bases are TGTGCCACCAGCAGAGATAAAGGGGGAAATCAGCCCCAGCATTTT.